The clone carrying this TCR beta chain was observed once. Data came from immunoSEQ multiplex PCR; TCRdb stores just in-frame clones and leaves some out. The sample yields under 300,000 clones, 86% seen once. Trimming cost V 6 bases and J 6 bases, with 17 bases left between them. The CDR3 runs 14 residues. Germline CDR1 ENHRY, CDR2 SYGVKD. The data are from a study of blood T cell repertoires in COVID-19. The origin of this receptor is an elderly man with acute or convalescent COVID-19. Sequencing used peripheral blood. V and J are TRBV10-3 and TRBJ1-1; D gene uncertain. CDR3: CAIRTLGAGAEAFF. The CDR3 nucleotides are TGTGCCATCAGGACCTTAGGAGCCGGGGCTGAAGCTTTCTTT.